A selection of T cell receptor beta chains follows, all from one sample in a study of vaccination and CD4 T cells after COVID-19. Which antigens these TCRs recognize remains unknown. In TCRdb, the PCR reads were re-called with MiXCR into one record per CDR3 protein. Among tens of thousands of distinct CDR3 sequences, about 43% were seen once, and the ten largest hold more than 10%. The starting material was CD4+ T cells from blood, cultured in vitro, obtained about 7 months after SARS-CoV-2 vaccination. The receptors come from a human donor who had recovered from COVID-19. The CDR3 runs from the conserved cysteine through the conserved F or W.

>TRBJ1-6|TRBV11-3
CASSPGQGIYSPLHF
>TRBJ1-5|TRBV27
CASSLTPRDQPQHF
>TRBJ1-2|TRBV6-2/TRBV6-3
CASSQRSQGGYTF
>TRBJ1-2|TRBV7-9
CASSPTVGGSYTF
>TRBJ1-6|TRBV19
CASREGNYNSPLHF
>TRBJ2-7|TRBV19
CASSTQGYEQYF
>TRBJ1-1|TRBV20-1
CSATPTGDYYEAFF
>TRBJ2-1|TRBV6-1
CASRPQGQGLGQFF
>TRBJ2-7|TRBV10-3
CAISDYSRIGEQYF
>TRBJ1-2|TRBV27
CASSLTPLQGGYGYTF
>TRBJ1-6|TRBV20-1
CSARDPGIYSPLHF
>TRBJ1-2|TRBV7-9
CASSLEPGEYGYTF
>TRBJ1-1|TRBV7-9
CASRPASGVNTEAFF
>TRBJ2-3|TRBV4-1
CASSQVGLAGTDTQYF
>TRBJ2-5|TRBV7-8
CASSLWDSKAGAQYF
>TRBJ2-2|TRBV7-8
CASSAQGWDTGELFF
>TRBJ2-7|TRBV21-1
CASSFAGPRF
>TRBJ1-5|TRBV27
CASSLRLGPQHF
>TRBJ1-2|TRBV10-3
CAIISGRDFTDYGYTF
>TRBJ2-5|TRBV7-2
CASSLGVVFGGETQYF
>TRBJ2-7|TRBV24-1
CATSAGQGLGEQYF
>TRBJ2-1|TRBV20-1
CSARDWSGTGSYNEQFF
>TRBJ1-1|TRBV6-1
CASTSQGDTEAFF
>TRBJ1-1|TRBV7-3
CASSITVNTEAFF
>TRBJ2-4|TRBV20-1
CSAPPLAKNIQYF
>TRBJ1-6|TRBV20-1
CSARDRDSYNSPLHF
>TRBJ1-4|TRBV2
CASSPNRGANEKLFF
>TRBJ1-5|TRBV7-3
CARGGVGYSNQPQHF
>TRBJ2-7|TRBV6-1
CASRGLAGNEQYF
>TRBJ2-5|TRBV4-2
CASSQVGGETQYF
>TRBJ2-3|TRBV20-1
CSASLGAFTDTQYF
>TRBJ2-5|TRBV6-2/TRBV6-3
CASSWWREETQYF
>TRBJ2-7|TRBV29-1
CSVEIARGTEQYF
>TRBJ2-5|TRBV24-1
CATSDLLGRGQETQYF
>TRBJ1-2|TRBV19
CASSLGGQNYYGYTF
>TRBJ2-5|TRBV20-1
CSGGTDQETQYF
>TRBJ2-5|TRBV27
CASSSIAGSQETQYF
>TRBJ2-5|TRBV20-1
CSASPGGGETQYF
>TRBJ2-7|TRBV6-5
CASSYSGKYEQYF
>TRBJ2-1|TRBV7-6
CASSSQVNSYNEQFF
>TRBJ2-6|TRBV20-1
CSAGEPGSGANVLTF
>TRBJ2-7|TRBV29-1
CSVGVLDEQYF
>TRBJ2-7|TRBV6-1
CASSPGPLRSGEQYF
>TRBJ2-6|TRBV20-1
CSARDYLSGANVLTF
>TRBJ2-5|TRBV4-2
CASRASGLETQYF
>TRBJ2-1|TRBV19
CASRVRNQAGQFF